This is a list of T cell receptor beta chains from one sample in a study of T cell changes during pregnancy in multiple sclerosis. Libraries were prepared by immunoSEQ multiplex PCR; TCRdb keeps only in-frame clonotypes and omits some of them. Here the sample spans around 68,000 clones, 75% to 95% being singletons. Sequencing was performed on peripheral blood, taken in the third trimester of pregnancy. The origin of the receptors is a female donor with multiple sclerosis, enrolled in a pregnancy study. CDR3s include the opening cysteine and the closing phenylalanine or tryptophan. A D gene is named only where the DNA matches it firmly. Only some rows state a clone size, as once, few, many or a class for expanded clones.

J gene: TRBJ2-7
D gene: NA
V gene: TRBV11-2
CDR3 length: 15
clone size: once
CDR3 protein: CASSQFPGSVYEQYF
CDR3 DNA: TGTGCCAGCAGTCAATTTCCGGGGTCGGTCTACGAGCAGTACTTC

J gene: TRBJ1-6
D gene: NA
V gene: TRBV30
CDR3 length: 15
clone size: NA
CDR3 protein: CAWGSRQASNSPLHF
CDR3 DNA: TGTGCCTGGGGTTCAAGACAGGCGAGTAATTCACCCCTCCACTTT

J gene: TRBJ2-5
D gene: NA
V gene: TRBV4-1
CDR3 length: 15
clone size: NA
CDR3 protein: CASSQGNRNQETQYF
CDR3 DNA: TGCGCCAGCAGCCAAGGTAACAGGAACCAAGAGACCCAGTACTTC

J gene: TRBJ1-3
D gene: NA
V gene: TRBV11-2
CDR3 length: 14
clone size: NA
CDR3 protein: CASSRDFSGNTIYF
CDR3 DNA: TGTGCCAGCAGCCGGGACTTCTCTGGAAACACCATATATTTT

J gene: TRBJ2-3
D gene: NA
V gene: TRBV30
CDR3 length: 14
clone size: NA
CDR3 protein: CAWSPLSSTDTQYF
CDR3 DNA: TGTGCCTGGAGTCCTCTCTCTAGCACAGATACGCAGTATTTT

J gene: TRBJ1-4
D gene: NA
V gene: TRBV6-1
CDR3 length: 13
clone size: NA
CDR3 protein: CASRRVVSEKLFF
CDR3 DNA: TGTGCCAGCAGACGGGTGGTGAGTGAAAAACTGTTTTTT

J gene: TRBJ1-1
D gene: TRBD1
V gene: TRBV2
CDR3 length: 13
clone size: few
CDR3 protein: CADDRGYGTEAFF
CDR3 DNA: TGTGCCGACGACAGGGGTTATGGCACTGAAGCTTTCTTT

J gene: TRBJ2-5
D gene: NA
V gene: TRBV7-2
CDR3 length: 15
clone size: NA
CDR3 protein: CASSLSGYERETQYF
CDR3 DNA: TGTGCCAGCAGCTTATCGGGGTATGAGAGAGAGACCCAGTACTTC

J gene: TRBJ2-1
D gene: NA
V gene: TRBV9
CDR3 length: 12
clone size: NA
CDR3 protein: CASSVVGDEQFF
CDR3 DNA: TGTGCCAGCAGCGTAGTAGGAGATGAGCAGTTCTTC

J gene: TRBJ2-3
D gene: TRBD1
V gene: TRBV6-5
CDR3 length: 15
clone size: NA
CDR3 protein: CASNPTGISTDTQYF
CDR3 DNA: TGTGCCAGCAACCCGACAGGGATCAGCACAGATACGCAGTATTTT

J gene: TRBJ2-7
D gene: NA
V gene: TRBV9
CDR3 length: 14
clone size: NA
CDR3 protein: CASSVRQFSYEQYF
CDR3 DNA: TGTGCCAGCAGCGTCCGACAGTTCTCCTACGAGCAGTACTTC

J gene: TRBJ2-2
D gene: TRBD1
V gene: TRBV4-1
CDR3 length: 15
clone size: NA
CDR3 protein: CASSQTDRGVGELFF
CDR3 DNA: TGCGCCAGCAGCCAGACGGACAGGGGGGTCGGGGAGCTGTTTTTT

J gene: TRBJ2-7
D gene: TRBD1
V gene: TRBV5-8
CDR3 length: 16
clone size: NA
CDR3 protein: CASSLQTTGTAYEQYF
CDR3 DNA: TGTGCCAGCAGCTTGCAGACGACAGGGACCGCCTACGAGCAGTACTTC

J gene: TRBJ2-1
D gene: NA
V gene: TRBV6-1
CDR3 length: 15
clone size: NA
CDR3 protein: CASREDRYPYNEQFF
CDR3 DNA: TGTGCCAGCAGAGAAGACAGGTATCCCTACAATGAGCAGTTCTTC

J gene: TRBJ1-3
D gene: TRBD1
V gene: TRBV7-8
CDR3 length: 17
clone size: NA
CDR3 protein: CASSWDRGSSAGNTIYF
CDR3 DNA: TGTGCCAGCAGCTGGGACAGGGGGAGTTCAGCTGGAAACACCATATATTTT

J gene: TRBJ2-1
D gene: NA
V gene: TRBV27
CDR3 length: 13
clone size: NA
CDR3 protein: CASSLIVENEQFF
CDR3 DNA: TGTGCCAGCAGTTTAATAGTGGAGAATGAGCAGTTCTTC

J gene: TRBJ2-5
D gene: TRBD2
V gene: TRBV30
CDR3 length: 13
clone size: NA
CDR3 protein: CAWSGTSQETQYF
CDR3 DNA: TGTGCCTGGAGTGGGACTAGCCAGGAGACCCAGTACTTC

J gene: TRBJ2-7
D gene: TRBD2
V gene: TRBV10-1
CDR3 length: 15
clone size: NA
CDR3 protein: CARTLAGGNSYEQYF
CDR3 DNA: TGCGCCAGGACACTAGCGGGAGGAAATTCCTACGAGCAGTACTTC

J gene: TRBJ2-1
D gene: NA
V gene: TRBV25-1
CDR3 length: 16
clone size: NA
CDR3 protein: CASSESRLTRGNEQFF
CDR3 DNA: TGTGCCAGCAGTGAATCCCGTTTGACTAGAGGTAATGAGCAGTTCTTC

J gene: TRBJ1-1
D gene: TRBD1
V gene: TRBV6-5
CDR3 length: 14
clone size: NA
CDR3 protein: CASSDGTGRTEAFF
CDR3 DNA: TGTGCCAGCAGTGACGGGACAGGGAGGACTGAAGCTTTCTTT

J gene: TRBJ1-2
D gene: TRBD1
V gene: TRBV7-9
CDR3 length: 13
clone size: NA
CDR3 protein: CASSLRGPYGYTF
CDR3 DNA: TGTGCCAGCAGCTTAAGGGGGCCCTATGGCTACACCTTC

J gene: TRBJ2-3
D gene: NA
V gene: TRBV7-9
CDR3 length: 15
clone size: once
CDR3 protein: CASSSRGWATDTQYF
CDR3 DNA: TGTGCCAGCAGCTCCAGGGGATGGGCCACAGATACGCAGTATTTT

J gene: TRBJ2-2
D gene: NA
V gene: TRBV5-1
CDR3 length: 15
clone size: NA
CDR3 protein: CASSLTGWDTGELFF
CDR3 DNA: TGCGCCAGCAGCCTCACAGGGTGGGACACCGGGGAGCTGTTTTTT

J gene: TRBJ1-6
D gene: NA
V gene: TRBV7-6
CDR3 length: 15
clone size: NA
CDR3 protein: CASSLDSSYNSPLHF
CDR3 DNA: TGTGCCAGCAGCTTAGATAGCTCCTATAATTCACCCCTCCACTTT

J gene: TRBJ1-5
D gene: NA
V gene: TRBV30
CDR3 length: 13
clone size: NA
CDR3 protein: CAWSRGSNQPQHF
CDR3 DNA: TGTGCCTGGAGTCGGGGGTCCAATCAGCCCCAGCATTTT

J gene: TRBJ2-7
D gene: TRBD2
V gene: TRBV7-9
CDR3 length: 17
clone size: NA
CDR3 protein: CASSPTSATSGSYEQYF
CDR3 DNA: TGTGCCAGCAGCCCTACCTCGGCGACTAGCGGGAGTTACGAGCAGTACTTC

J gene: TRBJ1-1
D gene: NA
V gene: TRBV29-1
CDR3 length: 14
clone size: once
CDR3 protein: CSAKLNTENTEAFF
CDR3 DNA: TGCAGCGCCAAACTTAATACAGAGAACACTGAAGCTTTCTTT

J gene: TRBJ2-3
D gene: TRBD1
V gene: TRBV7-9
CDR3 length: 15
clone size: NA
CDR3 protein: CASSVGTVGTDTQYF
CDR3 DNA: TGTGCCAGCAGCGTGGGGACAGTGGGCACAGATACGCAGTATTTT

J gene: TRBJ2-2
D gene: TRBD2
V gene: TRBV6-5
CDR3 length: 14
clone size: once
CDR3 protein: CASRLAGDPGELFF
CDR3 DNA: TGTGCCAGCAGACTAGCGGGAGATCCCGGGGAGCTGTTTTTT

J gene: TRBJ2-2
D gene: NA
V gene: TRBV9
CDR3 length: 13
clone size: NA
CDR3 protein: CASSVGGTGELFF
CDR3 DNA: TGTGCCAGCAGCGTAGGAGGGACCGGGGAGCTGTTTTTT

J gene: TRBJ2-5
D gene: NA
V gene: TRBV5-1
CDR3 length: 14
clone size: NA
CDR3 protein: CASSYAGTQETQYF
CDR3 DNA: TGCGCCAGCAGCTATGCCGGGACTCAAGAGACCCAGTACTTC

J gene: TRBJ2-1
D gene: NA
V gene: TRBV9
CDR3 length: 18
clone size: NA
CDR3 protein: CASSAPFDSGREYNEQFF
CDR3 DNA: TGTGCCAGCAGCGCTCCGTTTGACTCAGGACGGGAATACAATGAGCAGTTCTTC

J gene: TRBJ1-3
D gene: NA
V gene: TRBV6-5
CDR3 length: 16
clone size: NA
CDR3 protein: CASSYSQGASGNTIYF
CDR3 DNA: TGTGCCAGCAGTTACTCGCAGGGTGCCTCTGGAAACACCATATATTTT

J gene: TRBJ2-1
D gene: NA
V gene: TRBV6-6
CDR3 length: 16
clone size: NA
CDR3 protein: CASSYSDIRPVDEQFF
CDR3 DNA: TGTGCCAGCAGTTACTCGGACATCCGCCCGGTGGATGAGCAGTTCTTC

J gene: TRBJ1-5
D gene: TRBD1
V gene: TRBV30
CDR3 length: 13
clone size: NA
CDR3 protein: CAWRGQVNQPQHF
CDR3 DNA: TGTGCCTGGAGGGGACAGGTTAATCAGCCCCAGCATTTT

J gene: TRBJ2-1
D gene: TRBD1
V gene: TRBV10-1
CDR3 length: 16
clone size: once
CDR3 protein: CASSESPGQGFNEQFF
CDR3 DNA: TGCGCCAGCAGTGAATCTCCGGGACAGGGGTTCAATGAGCAGTTCTTC

J gene: TRBJ1-2
D gene: TRBD1
V gene: TRBV6-6
CDR3 length: 14
clone size: once
CDR3 protein: CASSRDSANYGYTF
CDR3 DNA: TGTGCCAGCAGTAGGGACAGTGCTAACTATGGCTACACCTTC